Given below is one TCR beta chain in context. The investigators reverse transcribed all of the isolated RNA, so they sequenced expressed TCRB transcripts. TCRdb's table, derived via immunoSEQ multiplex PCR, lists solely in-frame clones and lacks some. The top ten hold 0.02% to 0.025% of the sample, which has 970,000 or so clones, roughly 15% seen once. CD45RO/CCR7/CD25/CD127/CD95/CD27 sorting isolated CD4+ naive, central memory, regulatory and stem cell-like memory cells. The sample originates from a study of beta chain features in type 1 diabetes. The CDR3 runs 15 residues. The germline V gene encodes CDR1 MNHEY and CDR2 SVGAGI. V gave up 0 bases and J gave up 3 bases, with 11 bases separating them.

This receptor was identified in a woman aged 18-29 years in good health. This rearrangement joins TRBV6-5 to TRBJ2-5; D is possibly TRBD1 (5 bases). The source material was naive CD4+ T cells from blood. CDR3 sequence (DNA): TGTGCCAGCAGTTACTCGGATCCAGGGAAAGAGACCCAGTACTTC. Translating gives CASSYSDPGKETQYF.